This T cell receptor beta chain was documented in a study of shared clonotypes between healthy human individuals. In the study overall: Donors had three CD4 naive, three CD4 memory, two CD8 naive and one CD8 memory plate apiece.

Naive CD8 isolation took CD45RO-negative cells positively selected for CCR7 and excluded terminally differentiated effector memory CD45RA+ cells. Donors were healthy HIV-negative adults without recent acute infections or vaccinations. Germline-derived CDR1 and CDR2 are LNHNV and YYDKDF (reference sequence). This CDR3 has 15 amino acids. V lost 0 bases, J lost 1 base, and 10 bases lay in between. The authors ran the assay at deep level. Replicate PCRs for sorted subsets used 200 ng DNA; this equaled around 28,000 T cell genomes. Sequencing was performed with immunoSEQ multiplex PCR; in TCRdb, only in-frame clones are kept and a portion is missing. The sample holds roughly 810,000 clones; about 97% are singletons and the top ten take 0.2% to 0.25%.

This clonotype originated in a man aged 25 to 45 in good health. The specimen was naive CD8+ T cells sorted from blood. The chain recombines TRBV15 with TRBJ2-7; D possibly corresponds to TRBD1 (6 bases). CDR3 coding DNA: TGTGCCACCAGCAGAGAGCGGACAGTTTCCTACGAGCAGTACTTC. Protein product: CATSRERTVSYEQYF.